This T cell receptor beta chain was documented in a study of blood T cell repertoires in COVID-19. Clones were sequenced by immunoSEQ multiplex PCR, and TCRdb holds only the in-frame ones, with some missing. The table has approximately 59,000 clones, approximately 75% seen once. In germline, CDR1 is WNHNN, CDR2 SYGVQD (reference sequence). There are 17 residues in the CDR3. V was clipped by 7 bases and J by 4 bases; unmatched bases: 17. This clone was observed a few times. The specimen was peripheral blood. The chain is built from TRBV10-1 and TRBJ2-7, with 9 bases aligning to TRBD2. The sequence came from a man in his sixties with COVID-19, enrolled during active disease. This CDR3 reads CASIEGVAGAHSYEQYF. In nucleotides, the CDR3 is TGCGCCAGCATCGAGGGGGTAGCGGGAGCCCACAGTTACGAGCAGTACTTC.